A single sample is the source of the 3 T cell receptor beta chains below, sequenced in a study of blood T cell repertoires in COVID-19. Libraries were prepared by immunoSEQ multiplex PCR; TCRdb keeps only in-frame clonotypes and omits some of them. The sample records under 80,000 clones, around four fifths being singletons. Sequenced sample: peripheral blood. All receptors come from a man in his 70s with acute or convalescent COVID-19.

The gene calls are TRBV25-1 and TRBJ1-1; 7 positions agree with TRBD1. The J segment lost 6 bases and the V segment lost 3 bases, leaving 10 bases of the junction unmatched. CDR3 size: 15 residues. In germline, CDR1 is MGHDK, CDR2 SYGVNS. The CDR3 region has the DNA TGTGCCAGCAGTGATTCGACAGGGAGTCATCCTGAAGCTTTCTTT. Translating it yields CASSDSTGSHPEAFF.

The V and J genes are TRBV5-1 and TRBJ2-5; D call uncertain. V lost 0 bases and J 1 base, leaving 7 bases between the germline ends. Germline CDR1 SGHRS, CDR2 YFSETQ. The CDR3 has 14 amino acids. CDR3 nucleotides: TGCGCCAGCAGCTTGGCCTGGCTCCAAGAGACCCAGTACTTC. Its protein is CASSLAWLQETQYF.

CDR3 nucleotide sequence: TGCGCCAGCAGCTTGGCTAGCGGGGGGGCCCTCACAGATACGCAGTATTTT. Amino acids: CASSLASGGALTDTQYF. The chain recombines TRBV5-1 with TRBJ2-3; the match to TRBD2 covers 12 bases. Germline CDR1 is SGHRS and CDR2 is YFSETQ. V lost 0 bases to trimming and J lost 2 bases; unmatched junction nucleotides: 4. The CDR3 has 17 residues.